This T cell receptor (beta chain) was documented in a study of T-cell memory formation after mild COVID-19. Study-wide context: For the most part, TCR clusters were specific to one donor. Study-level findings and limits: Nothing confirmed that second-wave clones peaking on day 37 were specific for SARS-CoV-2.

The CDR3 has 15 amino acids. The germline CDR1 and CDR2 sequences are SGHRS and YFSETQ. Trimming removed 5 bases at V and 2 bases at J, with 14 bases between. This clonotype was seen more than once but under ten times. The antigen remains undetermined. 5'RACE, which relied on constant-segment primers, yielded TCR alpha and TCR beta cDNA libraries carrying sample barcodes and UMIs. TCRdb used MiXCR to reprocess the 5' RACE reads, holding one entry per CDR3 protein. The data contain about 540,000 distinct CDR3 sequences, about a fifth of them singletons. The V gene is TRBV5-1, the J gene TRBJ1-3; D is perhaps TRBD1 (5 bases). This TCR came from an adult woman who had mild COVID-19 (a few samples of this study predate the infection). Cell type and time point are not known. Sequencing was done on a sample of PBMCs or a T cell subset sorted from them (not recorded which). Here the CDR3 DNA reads TGCGCCAGCAGAGAGGACAACACTCCTGGAAACACCATATATTTT. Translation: CASREDNTPGNTIYF.